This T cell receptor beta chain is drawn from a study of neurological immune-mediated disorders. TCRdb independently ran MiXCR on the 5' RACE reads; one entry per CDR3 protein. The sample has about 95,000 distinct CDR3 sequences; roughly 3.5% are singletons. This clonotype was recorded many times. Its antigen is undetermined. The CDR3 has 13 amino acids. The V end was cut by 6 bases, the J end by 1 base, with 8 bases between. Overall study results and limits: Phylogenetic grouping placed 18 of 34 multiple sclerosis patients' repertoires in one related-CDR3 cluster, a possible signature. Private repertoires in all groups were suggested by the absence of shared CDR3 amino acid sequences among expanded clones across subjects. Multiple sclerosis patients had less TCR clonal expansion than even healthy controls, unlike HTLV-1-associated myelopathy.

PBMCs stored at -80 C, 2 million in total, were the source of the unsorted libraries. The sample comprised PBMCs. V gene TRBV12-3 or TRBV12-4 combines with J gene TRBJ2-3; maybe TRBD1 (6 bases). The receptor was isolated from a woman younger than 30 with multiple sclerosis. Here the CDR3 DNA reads TGTGCCAGCAGACGGACAGGCACAGATACGCAGTATTTT. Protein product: CASRRTGTDTQYF.